Below, one T cell receptor beta chain is given with its context. This sample was included in a study of OX40 agonist ivuxolimab in advanced cancers. Study-wide background: Cohort: around 86% men, mean age 60, aged roughly 23 to 79.

Per the germline V gene, CDR1 is LNHDA and CDR2 is SQIVND (reference sequence). The CDR3 consists of 13 residues. J lost 8 bases, V lost 5 bases, and 4 bases had no gene match. Assay used: immunoSEQ multiplex PCR; TCRdb lists only in-frame clones, some missing. The sample lists about 65,000 clones, roughly 87% seen once, with less than 0.4% in the top ten. This chain uses TRBV19 with TRBJ1-2; 11 nucleotides line up with TRBD1. This clonotype originated in an adult with an advanced solid tumor such as melanoma, head and neck, liver or kidney cancer. The sequencing here drew on CD4+ or CD8+ T cells sorted from blood, taken in a trial of the OX40 agonist ivuxolimab. The CDR3 spells CASSSDRGLGYTF. The CDR3 bases are TGTGCCAGTAGTTCGGACAGGGGGCTGGGCTACACCTTC.